A selection of T cell receptor beta chains follows, all from one sample in a study of breast tumors, draining lymph nodes, adjacent tissues. Each CDR3 protein is one row after TCRdb ran MiXCR on the multiplex PCR reads. The table records roughly 120,000 distinct CDR3 sequences, just under 20% of them present only once. Input material: axillary lymph node tissue. Receptors originate from a female donor with breast cancer. Some clones in this sample may be carry-over from other donors' samples. CDR3s include the opening cysteine and the closing phenylalanine or tryptophan. A D gene is named only where the DNA matches it firmly. Clone size is given for some rows only: seen once, a few or many times, or a class if the clone is expanded.

cdr3_length	clone_size	v_call	d_call	j_call	cdr3_aa	cdr3_nt
16	many	TRBV19	-	TRBJ1-5	CASSIVTGGRNQPQHF	TGTGCCAGTAGTATAGTGACGGGAGGTCGTAATCAGCCCCAGCATTTT
12	many	TRBV20-1	-	TRBJ2-3	CSAPTGEDTQYF	TGCAGTGCACCAACTGGGGAGGATACGCAGTATTTT
13	-	TRBV5-4	-	TRBJ2-1	CASSSGTSPEQFF	TGTGCCAGCAGCTCCGGGACCTCTCCTGAGCAGTTCTTC
15	many	TRBV19	-	TRBJ2-2	CASWKGGRNTGELFF	TGTGCCAGCTGGAAGGGGGGTAGGAACACCGGGGAGCTGTTTTTT
13	many	TRBV7-2	-	TRBJ2-7	CASSRSSDYEQYF	TGTGCCAGCAGCCGTTCTAGCGACTACGAGCAGTACTTC
16	many	TRBV12-3/TRBV12-4	TRBD1	TRBJ1-3	CASSRKQGAVGNTIYF	TGTGCCAGCAGTCGAAAACAGGGGGCCGTTGGAAACACCATATATTTT
17	-	TRBV4-1	TRBD2	TRBJ2-3	CASSDRTSGGNTDTQYF	TGCGCCAGCAGCGACCGGACTAGCGGGGGGAACACAGATACGCAGTATTTT
16	many	TRBV20-1	TRBD1	TRBJ1-2	CSARLTGTGLFVGYTF	TGCAGTGCTAGATTAACCGGGACAGGGTTATTCGTAGGCTACACCTTC
11	many	TRBV30	-	TRBJ2-3	CAWSRGDTQYF	TGTGCCTGGAGCCGGGGGGATACGCAGTATTTT
13	many	TRBV20-1	-	TRBJ1-6	CSARRTVNSPLHF	TGCAGTGCTAGGAGAACAGTAAATTCACCCCTCCACTTT
13	many	TRBV20-1	-	TRBJ2-5	CSARSQREETQYF	TGCAGTGCTAGAAGTCAAAGGGAAGAGACCCAGTACTTC
14	many	TRBV4-2	TRBD2	TRBJ2-1	CASSHSLAGDEQFF	TGTGCCAGCAGCCACTCTCTAGCGGGAGATGAGCAGTTCTTC
16	few	TRBV18	-	TRBJ1-4	CASSRARDLLSEKLFF	TGTGCCAGCTCTCGAGCCCGGGACCTCTTGAGTGAAAAACTGTTTTTT
15	many	TRBV6-6	TRBD1	TRBJ2-3	CASSPGTGLTDTQYF	TGTGCCAGCAGTCCCGGGACAGGGTTAACAGATACGCAGTATTTT
13	many	TRBV30	-	TRBJ2-1	CAWRPGFYNEQFF	TGTGCCTGGAGACCCGGGTTCTACAATGAGCAGTTCTTC
16	-	TRBV12-3/TRBV12-4	TRBD2	TRBJ2-3	CASSPTSGGAGDTQYF	TGTGCCAGCAGTCCAACTAGCGGGGGGGCCGGGGATACGCAGTATTTT
15	many	TRBV4-2	TRBD1	TRBJ1-6	CASSPGTGPNSPLHF	TGTGCCAGCAGCCCAGGGACAGGTCCTAATTCACCCCTCCACTTT
15	many	TRBV15	TRBD1	TRBJ2-7	CATSPWGQDAYEQYF	TGTGCCACCAGCCCCTGGGGACAGGATGCCTACGAGCAGTACTTC
16	many	TRBV9	TRBD1	TRBJ2-2	CASSVRPGQGAGELFF	TGTGCCAGCAGCGTGAGACCGGGACAGGGTGCAGGGGAGCTGTTTTTT
14	many	TRBV7-8	TRBD1	TRBJ1-6	CASSPDRGSSPLHF	TGTGCCAGCAGCCCCGACAGGGGGAGTTCACCCCTCCACTTT
15	many	TRBV24-1	-	TRBJ2-1	CATSDQGGTYNEQFF	TGTGCCACCAGTGACCAAGGGGGGACCTACAATGAGCAGTTCTTC
14	many	TRBV5-1	TRBD1	TRBJ2-3	CASSVLDRADTQYF	TGCGCCAGCAGCGTCCTAGACAGGGCAGATACGCAGTATTTT
15	many	TRBV10-1	-	TRBJ2-3	CASSDGGASTDTQYF	TGCGCCAGCAGTGACGGGGGAGCAAGCACAGATACGCAGTATTTT
16	many	TRBV5-4	TRBD2	TRBJ2-2	CASSELLAGVTGELFF	TGTGCCAGCAGCGAATTACTAGCGGGAGTGACCGGGGAGCTGTTTTTT
11	-	TRBV28	-	TRBJ2-2	CASSLLRELFF	TGTGCCAGCAGTTTATTACGGGAGCTGTTTTTT
11	many	TRBV24-1	-	TRBJ2-1	CATSAHNEQFF	TGTGCCACCAGTGCTCACAATGAGCAGTTCTTC
14	few	TRBV30	-	TRBJ2-1	CAWSTGGSYNEQFF	TGTGCCTGGAGTACCGGAGGCTCCTACAATGAGCAGTTCTTC